One T cell receptor beta chain is described in this entry. Its antigen is undetermined. Positively selected for CCR7, the CD45RO-negative cells used as naive CD8 cells excluded terminally differentiated effector memory CD45RA+ cells. These data come from a study of shared clonotypes between healthy human individuals. The study's findings and limits: Enrolling few donors narrowed the genetic and exposure-history diversity that was represented.

The protocol was immunoSEQ multiplex PCR, while the TCRdb copy is restricted to in-frame clones and leaves out a portion. The repertoire includes roughly 2,000,000 clones, 93% of them detected once, and more than 1.5% sits in the top ten. Looked up from germline, CDR1 is GTSNPN and CDR2 is SVGIG (reference sequence). The CDR3 loop spans 16 amino acids. Trimming cost V 1 base and J 4 bases, with 19 bases left between them. The sequence was collected from a man aged 18-30 years in good health. Some clones in this sample may be carry-over from other donors' samples. V usage is TRBV30 and J usage is TRBJ2-5, with D tentatively TRBD1 (7 bases). Sequencing was done on a sample of naive CD8+ T cells from PBMCs. CDR3: CAWSALNQGGGETQYF. Written as DNA, the CDR3 is TGTGCCTGGAGTGCTCTTAATCAGGGGGGAGGAGAGACCCAGTACTTC. Looking up the rest from reference TRBV30 and TRBJ2-5 gives the full variable domain: SQTIHQWPATLVQPVGSPLSLECTVEGTSNPNLYWYRQAAGRGLQLLFYSVGIGQISSEVPQNLSASRPQDRQFILSSKKLLLSDSGFYLCAWSALNQGGGETQYFGPGTRLLVL.